This T cell receptor (beta chain) was captured in a study of T cell clonality in common variable immunodeficiency. Sequencing was performed with immunoSEQ multiplex PCR; in TCRdb, only in-frame clones are kept and a portion is missing. The sample shows approximately 44,000 clones, none of them appearing just once. Study-wide results and limits: The cause of increased CVID clonality remains unclear without subpopulation sequencing.

Heparinized whole blood, roughly 5 to 8.5 ml, came from each donor. This clone was recorded a few times. Its antigen remains unidentified. The missing CDR3 end, 3 residues past where the read stops, is filled in from the germline J gene. Between the trimmed V and J ends, which lost 6 bases and 4 bases, there was a span of 15 bases. The length of the CDR3 is 13 residues. Germline lookup yields CDR1 SQVTM and CDR2 ANQGSEA. Sequences were obtained from peripheral blood mononuclear cells. The TCR sequence derives from a person between 18 and 75 years old in good health. The chain couples TRBV29-1 to TRBJ1-2, with D unclear. The CDR3: CSVPAQNRYGYTF. CDR3 DNA, as far as it was read: TGCAGCGTCCCCGCGCAAAACCGCTATGGC.